These 9 T cell receptor beta chains came from one sample sequenced in a study of sequential checkpoint blockade in melanoma. Treatment denoted: randomized to nivolumab then ipilimumab (arm A) or the reverse (arm B). Assay used: immunoSEQ multiplex PCR; TCRdb lists only in-frame clones, some missing. The repertoire has under 4,500 clones, about 20% of them found once; the top ten carry 4%. This specimen was tumor tissue (inferred from file names), taken from a patient given nivolumab and ipilimumab in sequence. The receptors shown here come from a human donor with melanoma.

The rearrangement uses TRBV19 and TRBJ2-5, with D perhaps assigned TRBD1 or TRBD2 (6 bases each). The CDR3 runs to 11 residues. CDR1 and CDR2 from the germline V gene are LNHDA and SQIVND (reference sequence). The V gene lost 8 bases and the J gene lost 13 bases, with 17 bases spanning the gap. In nucleotides, the CDR3 is TGTGCCAGTCGAAACAGGGAGGCTCTGTACTTC. Translating it yields CASRNREALYF.

The chain joins TRBV7-1 to TRBJ2-7, with D perhaps matching TRBD1 (6 bases). TRBV7-1 counts as an open reading frame of uncertain function. The V and J ends lost 6 bases and 2 bases respectively, with 11 bases between them. The CDR3 is made up of 13 amino acids. For the CDR3, the DNA is TGTGCCAGCAGTCCTGGACAGACCTACGAGCAGTACTTC. Protein: CASSPGQTYEQYF.

A few counts support this clone. This chain joins TRBV23-1 and TRBJ2-7; 7 nucleotides match TRBD2. TRBV23-1 qualifies as an ORF whose function is uncertain. The CDR3 spans 17 residues. After removal of 4 bases from V and 7 bases from J, the junction contained 19 bases not matched to a gene. CDR3 nucleotide sequence: TGCGCCAGCAGTCGATATCTTACTTCGGGGGGTAAGAATGAGCAGTACTTC. It is translated as CASSRYLTSGGKNEQYF.

This clone was seen a handful of times. The chain links TRBV28 to TRBJ1-5, with D uncertain. Deletions cut 2 bases from V and 2 bases from J, with 10 bases between. CDR1 is MDHEN, CDR2 SYDVKM, per germline. The CDR3 covers 15 residues. CDR3 sequence (DNA): TGTGCCAGCAGTTTAACTGGCGGGGGCAATCAGCCCCAGCATTTT. Protein: CASSLTGGGNQPQHF.

The gene calls are TRBV5-1 and TRBJ2-2, with a possible D match to TRBD1 (6 bases). CDR3 length equals 19 residues. The V and J ends lost 2 bases and 0 bases respectively, with 20 bases between them. From germline, CDR1 is SGHRS and CDR2 YFSETQ. The chain's CDR3 is CASSLGVGDNNPNTGELFF. DNA of the CDR3: TGCGCCAGCAGCTTAGGGGTAGGGGACAATAATCCGAACACCGGGGAGCTGTTTTTT.

This clone was detected ten times or more. The chain is built from TRBV11-3 and TRBJ1-3, with unresolved D. The germline V and J ends were trimmed by 0 bases and 1 base, with 4 bases remaining between them. The CDR3 runs 14 residues. Germline-derived CDR1 and CDR2 are SGHNT and YENEEA. Written as DNA, the CDR3 is TGTGCCAGCAGCTTAGATCCATCTGGAAACACCATATATTTT. Translating gives CASSLDPSGNTIYF. Filled out from reference TRBV11-3 and TRBJ1-3, the complete variable domain reads EAGVVQSPRYKIIEKKQPVAFWCNPISGHNTLYWYLQNLGQGPELLIRYENEEAVDDSQLPKDRFSAERLKGVDSTLKIQPAELGDSAVYLCASSLDPSGNTIYFGEGSWLTVV.

This clone is classed as medium-sized. The rearrangement joins TRBV6-8 to TRBJ1-2; no reliable D call. Germline-derived CDR1 and CDR2 are MNHGY and SAAAGT. With 2 bases removed from V and 6 bases from J, the gap between germline ends came to 13 bases. The length of the CDR3 is 14 residues. This CDR3 is CASSYDSFRHGYTF. The CDR3, as DNA: TGTGCCAGCAGTTACGATAGTTTTAGACATGGCTACACCTTC.

The chain couples TRBV6-8 to TRBJ1-5; D unclear. Trimming took 6 bases from V and 6 from J, leaving 9 bases between them. Germline values: CDR1 MNHGY, CDR2 SAAAGT. This CDR3 contains 12 residues. CDR3 protein: CASRDLGQPQHF. DNA for the CDR3: TGTGCCAGCAGAGATTTGGGTCAGCCCCAGCATTTT.

The genes are TRBV11-3 and TRBJ2-1, with D tentatively TRBD2 (7 bases). CDR1 is SGHNT, CDR2 YENEEA, per germline. The length of the CDR3 is 15 residues. V lost 5 bases to trimming and J lost 3 bases, with 14 bases between them. DNA for the CDR3: TGTGCCAGCAGCCCGGGGAGGGGGGTCTACAATGAGCAGTTCTTC. Residues: CASSPGRGVYNEQFF.